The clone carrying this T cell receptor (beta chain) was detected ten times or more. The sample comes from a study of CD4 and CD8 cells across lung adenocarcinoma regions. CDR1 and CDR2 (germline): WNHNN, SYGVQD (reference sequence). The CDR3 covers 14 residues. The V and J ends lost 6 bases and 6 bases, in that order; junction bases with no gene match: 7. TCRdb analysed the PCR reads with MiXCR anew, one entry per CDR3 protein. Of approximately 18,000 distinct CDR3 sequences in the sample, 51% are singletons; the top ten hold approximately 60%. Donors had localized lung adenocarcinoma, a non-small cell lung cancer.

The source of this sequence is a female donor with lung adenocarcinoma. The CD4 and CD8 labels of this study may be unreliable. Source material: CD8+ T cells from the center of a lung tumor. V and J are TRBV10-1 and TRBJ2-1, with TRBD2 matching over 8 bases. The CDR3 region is CASSPGTSANEQFF. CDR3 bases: TGCGCCAGCAGCCCCGGGACTAGTGCCAATGAGCAGTTCTTC.